Below are 13 T cell receptor beta chains sequenced from a single sample in a study of Ad26.COV2.S vaccination and SARS-CoV-2 variants. Specified treatment: 15 to 20 received Ad26.COV2.S at low or high dose, single or two shots; several received placebo; per-sample allocation not given. At day 63 after the first vaccine or placebo injection, samples were drawn. TCRdb's copy holds only in-frame clones and misses some; the assay was immunoSEQ multiplex PCR. The sample yields more than 350,000 clones, 80% to 95% seen once. Specimen: peripheral blood, collected in a trial of Ad26.COV2.S vaccine versus placebo. The receptor set was obtained from a person between 18 and 65 years old who received the Ad26.COV2.S COVID-19 vaccine or a placebo.

The chain has TRBV4-3 and TRBJ2-5, with D possibly matching TRBD1 (6 bases). Trimming took off 1 base at V and 4 bases at J, with 10 bases between the two ends. Per germline, CDR1 LGHNA and CDR2 YSLEER. The CDR3 consists of 14 residues. CDR3 coding DNA: TGCGCCAGCAGCCAAGGCGCCAGGGGAGAGACCCAGTACTTC. Protein product: CASSQGARGETQYF.

The chain combines TRBV30 with TRBJ1-4; TRBD1 aligns across 9 bases. Germline assignment: CDR1 GTSNPN and CDR2 SVGIG (reference sequence). Trimming took 4 bases from V and 12 from J; bases not matched to a gene: 9. The CDR3 is made up of 13 amino acids. The CDR3 protein is CAWNSGTGLELFF. The CDR3 DNA follows: TGTGCCTGGAATTCGGGGACAGGGCTGGAACTGTTTTTT.

V is TRBV5-8 and J is TRBJ2-3; no definite D call. CDR1 is SGHTS and CDR2 is YDEGEE in the germline V gene. This CDR3 has 15 amino acids. Trimming cost V 0 bases and J 0 bases, with 8 bases left between them. CDR3 DNA: TGTGCCAGCAGCTTGGCCACGATTAGCACAGATACGCAGTATTTT. Protein sequence: CASSLATISTDTQYF.

The V call is TRBV29-1, the J call TRBJ1-1, with a possible D match to TRBD1 (5 bases). This CDR3 region has 14 residues. Germline loops: CDR1 SQVTM, CDR2 ANQGSEA. V was shortened by 7 bases and J by 5 bases, with 20 bases between the two germline ends. The CDR3 loop is CSARASGGYTEAFF. The CDR3 DNA is TGCAGCGCTCGTGCATCCGGGGGGTATACTGAAGCTTTCTTT.

In its sample, this clone was seen a few times. CDR3 DNA sequence: TGTGCCAGCAGCTTTCCAAGTGCCGGGACAGGGAACTATGGCTACACCTTC. It yields the protein CASSFPSAGTGNYGYTF. This sequence joins TRBV7-2 and TRBJ1-2, with 9 bases that match TRBD1. This CDR3 contains 17 residues. Germline loops: CDR1 SGHTA, CDR2 FQGNSA. J gave up 2 bases and V 3 bases, and 10 bases lay outside the gene matches. The full variable domain, completed using reference TRBV7-2 and TRBJ1-2, is GAGVSQSPSNKVTEKGKDVELRCDPISGHTALYWYRQSLGQGLEFLIYFQGNSAPDKSGLPSDRFSAERTGGSVSTLTIQRTQQEDSAVYLCASSFPSAGTGNYGYTFGSGTRLTVV.

CDR3 nucleotide sequence: TGTGCCAGCAGTGACGAGGGGGGACTAGGAGAGACCCAGTACTTC. Translation gives CASSDEGGLGETQYF. J is TRBJ2-5 and V is TRBV2, with 8 nucleotides matching TRBD2. The V gene end was trimmed by 3 bases and the J gene end by 4 bases; junction bases not matched to a gene: 7. The CDR3 is 15 amino acids. Per the germline V gene, CDR1 is SNHLY and CDR2 is FYNNEI.

The chain uses TRBV7-9 and TRBJ1-2; 8 bases line up with TRBD1. CDR1 SEHNR and CDR2 FQNEAQ come from the germline V gene (reference sequence). V lost 0 bases, J lost 4 bases, and 7 bases stayed unmatched. The CDR3 runs 16 residues. CDR3 sequence: CASSLAGTGGVYGYTF. CDR3 bases: TGTGCCAGCAGCTTAGCGGGGACAGGTGGGGTCTATGGCTACACCTTC. Filled out from reference TRBV7-9 and TRBJ1-2, the complete variable domain reads DTGVSQNPRHKITKRGQNVTFRCDPISEHNRLYWYRQTLGQGPEFLTYFQNEAQLEKSRLLSDRFSAERPKGSFSTLEIQRTEQGDSAMYLCASSLAGTGGVYGYTFGSGTRLTVV.

This chain joins TRBV19 and TRBJ1-2; TRBD1 matches at 9 bases. V was clipped by 9 bases and J by 8 bases; unmatched bases: 19. Germline CDR1 LNHDA, CDR2 SQIVND (reference sequence). This CDR3 is 16 amino acids long. In DNA form, the CDR3 reads TGTGCCAGCAGAAGTGCATGGACAGGGGTGTATTTGGGCTACACCTTC. Residues: CASRSAWTGVYLGYTF.

V is TRBV23-1 and J is TRBJ1-5, with D possibly matching TRBD1 (5 bases). TRBV23-1 is treated as an ORF (open reading frame) with a function not yet certain. The V gene lost 1 base and the J gene lost 4 bases, with 5 bases spanning the gap. The CDR3 loop spans 13 amino acids. The CDR3 spells CASSQWGNQPQHF. CDR3 DNA sequence: TGCGCCAGCAGTCAATGGGGGAATCAGCCCCAGCATTTT.

The rearrangement joins TRBV5-6 to TRBJ2-1; the match to TRBD2 covers 7 bases. Per germline, CDR1 SGHDT and CDR2 YYEEEE. Trimming took 2 bases from V and 4 from J; bases not matched to a gene: 3. The CDR3 spans 14 residues. The CDR3 nucleotides read TGTGCCAGCAGCTTCGGCGGGAGATACAATGAGCAGTTCTTC. Amino acids: CASSFGGRYNEQFF. The full variable domain, with the rest looked up from reference TRBV5-6 and TRBJ2-1, is DAGVTQSPTHLIKTRGQQVTLRCSPKSGHDTVSWYQQALGQGPQFIFQYYEEEERQRGNFPDRFSGHQFPNYSSELNVNALLLGDSALYLCASSFGGRYNEQFFGPGTRLTVL.

The gene calls are TRBV6-2 or TRBV6-3 and TRBJ2-2, with D unresolved. This CDR3 region has 17 residues. The germline V and J ends were trimmed by 0 bases and 3 bases, with 14 bases remaining between them. CDR1 is MNHEY, CDR2 SVGEGT, per germline. CDR3 nucleotide sequence: TGTGCCAGCAGTTACTCGAATAGGGTCGGAGACACCGGGGAGCTGTTTTTT. Its protein product is CASSYSNRVGDTGELFF.

DNA for the CDR3: TGTGCCAGTAGTATTCTGACCGGGGGGGGTGCCGCTTTCTTT. It is translated as CASSILTGGGAAFF. The chain combines TRBV19 with TRBJ1-1; weak D call: TRBD1 (5 bases). Trimming stripped 3 bases from V and 11 bases from J, with 19 bases between. The CDR3 covers 14 residues. The germline CDR1 and CDR2 sequences are LNHDA and SQIVND (reference sequence).

The chain carries TRBV23-1 and TRBJ2-2; 16 bases align to TRBD2. TRBV23-1 is marked as an open reading frame, function uncertain. With 10 bases clipped from V and 0 bases from J, the junction kept 8 bases outside the gene matches. This CDR3 contains 18 residues. The CDR3 is CAISGTSGRAPNTGELFF. Here the CDR3 DNA reads TGCGCCATCTCCGGGACTAGCGGGAGGGCCCCGAACACCGGGGAGCTGTTTTTT.